These 30 T cell receptor beta chains were all obtained from the same sample, sequenced in a study of T cells in Graves' hyperthyroidism and ophthalmopathy (dated 2019 in TCRdb). Receptor libraries were prepared by multiplex PCR. TCRdb names Illumina HiSeq 2000 as the instrument used. Amplification of TCR beta CDR3 regions was carried out from RNA transcripts. A first-round RT-PCR of the TCR CDR3 used the HTBI primer set with the Qiagen OneStep RT-PCR kit. TCRdb's own reprocessing of the public reads used fastp at Q25 and MiXCR and kept productive beta chains. Merged by CDR3 protein, the rows form single entries marked with the most common genes and DNA. The sample table contains some 350,000 distinct CDR3 sequences; only one count was recorded for 15% to 20% of them. About 4% of the sample lies in the top ten. Sequencing used blood. These receptors came from a young woman with Graves' hyperthyroidism.

Many counts were recorded for this clonotype. The chain uses TRBV28 and TRBJ2-5; TRBD1 matches at 7 bases. Germline V gene sequence: CDR1 MDHEN, CDR2 SYDVKM. The CDR3 has 21 residues. Germline trimming cut 4 bases from V and 0 bases from J; bases unmatched to any gene: 23. The CDR3 protein is CASSSPFSTGSVGSYQETQYF. CDR3 DNA sequence: TGTGCCAGCAGTTCACCCTTTTCGACAGGGTCAGTTGGCTCGTACCAAGAGACCCAGTACTTC.

This clonotype was detected many times. CDR3 nucleotide sequence: TGTGCCAGCAGCTTAAGCTCGGGGGAGAGCTACACCTTC. Its translation is CASSLSSGESYTF. The J gene is TRBJ1-2, the V gene TRBV7-3, with D possibly TRBD1 on 5 matching bases. Trimming removed 1 base from V and 9 bases from J, with 12 bases in between. The CDR3 sequence is 13 residues long. CDR1 and CDR2 (germline): SGHTA, FQGTGA.

In its sample, this clonotype was seen many times. J is TRBJ1-5 and V is TRBV6-5; no definite D call. The germline V gene encodes CDR1 MNHEY and CDR2 SVGAGI. This CDR3 has 15 residues. Between the trimmed V and J ends, which lost 2 bases and 1 base, there was a span of 9 bases. CDR3 amino acids: CASSYAAVSNQPQHF. For the CDR3, the DNA is TGTGCCAGCAGTTACGCGGCAGTCAGCAATCAGCCCCAGCATTTT.

The sample holds many counts of this clonotype. V usage is TRBV19 and J usage is TRBJ1-1, with 11 bases aligning to TRBD1. V trimming: 6 bases; J trimming: 7 bases; junction bases outside the gene matches: 7. Germline V gene data show CDR1 as LNHDA and CDR2 as SQIVND (reference sequence). The CDR3 extends over 14 amino acids. The CDR3 nucleotides are TGTGCCAGTAGCCGCCGGGACAGGGGGAATGAAGCTTTCTTT. Encoded protein: CASSRRDRGNEAFF.

The sample holds many counts of this clonotype. The chain is built from TRBV5-4 and TRBJ1-3; D call uncertain. Trimming shortened V by 0 bases and J by 0 bases, and 7 bases separated the two germline ends. Per the germline V gene, CDR1 is SGHNT and CDR2 is YYREEE (reference sequence). CDR3 length equals 15 residues. The CDR3 here is CASSLASSSGNTIYF. In nucleotides, the CDR3 is TGTGCCAGCAGCTTGGCGTCAAGCTCTGGAAACACCATATATTTT.

In this sample, this clonotype turned up many times. The V and J genes are TRBV2 and TRBJ1-5; 12 bases are a match to TRBD1. The CDR3 has 19 amino acids. Germline assignment: CDR1 SNHLY and CDR2 FYNNEI. The J segment lost 1 base and the V segment lost 7 bases, leaving 14 bases of the junction unmatched. This CDR3 reads CASNYAKGQGARSNQPQHF. CDR3 DNA sequence: TGTGCCAGCAATTACGCGAAGGGACAGGGGGCCCGGAGCAATCAGCCCCAGCATTTT.

This clonotype has a count of ten or more. The chain links TRBV2 to TRBJ1-2; 9 bases match TRBD1. The V gene end was trimmed by 6 bases and the J gene end by 5 bases; junction bases not matched to a gene: 7. The germline CDR1 and CDR2 sequences are SNHLY and FYNNEI. This CDR3 region has 14 residues. DNA of the CDR3: TGTGCCAGCAGGACGGGACAGGGCTTTTATGGCTACACCTTC. Translated, it gives CASRTGQGFYGYTF.

V gene TRBV19 combines with J gene TRBJ1-1; 8 bases align to TRBD1. The CDR3 contains 14 residues. CDR1 is LNHDA and CDR2 is SQIVND in the germline V gene (reference sequence). V trimming: 6 bases; J trimming: 7 bases; junction bases outside the gene matches: 10. CDR3 loop: CASRPDRGPSEAFF. DNA for the CDR3: TGTGCCAGTAGACCAGACAGGGGACCTAGTGAAGCTTTCTTT. Using reference TRBV19 and TRBJ1-1 for the parts outside the CDR3, the full variable domain is DGGITQSPKYLFRKEGQNVTLSCEQNLNHDAMYWYRQDPGQGLRLIYYSQIVNDFQKGDIAEGYSVSREKKESFPLTVTSAQKNPTAFYLCASRPDRGPSEAFFGQGTRLTVV.

This clonotype was counted ten times or more. The chain has TRBV10-3 and TRBJ1-2, with 7 bases identical to TRBD1. Losses at the gene ends were 11 bases for V and 7 bases for J; bases not matched to a gene: 16. This CDR3 region has 14 residues. From germline, CDR1 is ENHRY and CDR2 SYGVKD. The CDR3 spells CAVPSGQGVSGYTF. The CDR3, as DNA: TGTGCCGTGCCCTCCGGGCAGGGGGTGAGTGGCTACACCTTC.

This clonotype was seen once. The CDR3 sequence: CASTLDPGGYTF. The DNA for the CDR3 is TGTGCCAGCACTCTAGATCCAGGGGGCTACACCTTC. The gene calls are TRBV6-1 and TRBJ1-2, with D possibly being TRBD1 (5 bases). Germline V CDR1 and CDR2: MNHNS, SASEGT. V was cut by 7 bases and J by 8 bases, with 14 bases left in between. The CDR3 sequence is 12 residues long.

This clonotype came up many times. The chain employs TRBV27 and TRBJ2-5; TRBD2 agrees at 15 bases. The V and J ends lost 3 bases and 4 bases, in that order; junction bases with no gene match: 6. The CDR3 has 17 amino acids. Germline CDR1 is MNHEY and CDR2 is SMNVEV (reference sequence). The CDR3 DNA is TGTGCCAGCAGTTTTAAGGGGACTAGCGGGGGGCCAGAGACCCAGTACTTC. Translating it yields CASSFKGTSGGPETQYF.

The sample holds many counts of this clonotype. V and J are TRBV25-1 and TRBJ1-5; D uncertain. The CDR3 extends over 13 amino acids. V was cut by 10 bases and J by 0 bases, with 10 bases left in between. Germline lookup yields CDR1 MGHDK and CDR2 SYGVNS. The CDR3 region has the DNA TGTGCCACCCGGAGGGATAGCAATCAGCCCCAGCATTTT. Protein: CATRRDSNQPQHF.

The table lists this clonotype with a few counts. One base away lies a much larger clone, so this may be a sequencing read error. This chain joins TRBV6-5 and TRBJ1-2; 9 nucleotides match TRBD1. This CDR3 is built from 17 residues. The V gene end was trimmed by 2 bases and the J gene end by 0 bases; junction bases not matched to a gene: 7. The germline gives CDR1 MNHEY, CDR2 SVGAGI. This CDR3 reads CASSYTRTGAANYGYTF. CDR3 in DNA: TGTGCCAGCAGTTACACCCGGACAGGGGCGGCTAACTATGGCTACACCTTC.

The sample holds a few counts of this clonotype. This chain uses TRBV30 with TRBJ2-5, with a possible D match to TRBD2 (6 bases). Trimming took off 3 bases at V and 4 bases at J, with 15 bases between the two ends. This CDR3 is built from 14 residues. Germline V gene lookup returns CDR1 GTSNPN and CDR2 SVGIG (reference sequence). CDR3 sequence reads: CAWRPTGGRETQYF. CDR3 DNA sequence: TGTGCCTGGAGGCCAACCGGGGGACGAGAGACCCAGTACTTC. Based on the CDR3 plus reference TRBV30 and TRBJ2-5, the full variable domain is SQTIHQWPATLVQPVGSPLSLECTVEGTSNPNLYWYRQAAGRGLQLLFYSVGIGQISSEVPQNLSASRPQDRQFILSSKKLLLSDSGFYLCAWRPTGGRETQYFGPGTRLLVL.

Notes on this clonotype: This may arise from a read error, as a much more abundant clone is one base away. The chain recombines TRBV18 with TRBJ2-5; possible D gene TRBD1, 5 bases. The CDR3 is made up of 14 amino acids. Germline CDR1 is KGHSH and CDR2 is LQKENI. CDR3 protein: CASSPRYQGETKYF. The CDR3 region has the DNA TGTGCCAGCTCACCACGGTATCAGGGTGAGACCAAGTACTTC.

This clonotype was seen repeatedly, ten times or more. V is TRBV12-3 or TRBV12-4 and J is TRBJ1-5, with D maybe TRBD1 (5 bases). Between the trimmed V and J ends, which lost 7 bases and 8 bases, there was a span of 12 bases. The CDR3 spans 12 residues. The CDR3, as DNA: TGTGCCAGCACCGAGGGGCGGAAGCCCCAGCATTTT. Translated: CASTEGRKPQHF.

This clonotype has ten or more counts. V gene TRBV2 combines with J gene TRBJ1-1; 9 bases map to TRBD1. With 6 bases clipped from V and 4 bases from J, the junction kept 6 bases outside the gene matches. The CDR3 consists of 14 residues. The germline V gene encodes CDR1 SNHLY and CDR2 FYNNEI. CDR3 nucleotide sequence: TGTGCCAGCAGCCAAGGACAGGGGCGCACTGAAGCTTTCTTT. This codes for CASSQGQGRTEAFF.

V usage is TRBV4-3 and J usage is TRBJ2-7, with D maybe TRBD2 (5 bases). V gave up 4 bases and J gave up 5 bases, with 12 bases separating them. The CDR3 consists of 13 residues. The V gene's germline CDR1 is LGHNA and CDR2 YSLEER. This chain's CDR3 is CASSLYPGDEQYF. The CDR3 region has the DNA TGCGCCAGCAGCCTCTACCCCGGGGACGAGCAGTACTTC.

There are many counts of this clonotype. The chain carries TRBV12-3 or TRBV12-4 and TRBJ2-3; 8 bases line up with TRBD2. With 3 bases clipped from V and 3 bases from J, the junction kept 5 bases outside the gene matches. The CDR3 is made up of 15 amino acids. CDR3 region: CASSFERGGTDTQYF. CDR3 nucleotides: TGTGCCAGCAGTTTTGAACGGGGGGGAACAGATACGCAGTATTTT.

The rearrangement links TRBV28 to TRBJ2-7, with 7 bases that match TRBD2. Germline-derived CDR1 and CDR2 are MDHEN and SYDVKM. The CDR3 length is 14 residues. V shed 10 bases, J shed 3 bases, and the junction held 12 bases outside the gene matches. CDR3 DNA sequence: TGTGCCACCCGCCCCACTAGCGCGCGCTACGAGCAGTACTTC. Its translation is CATRPTSARYEQYF.

Comment on this clonotype: This may be a read error: a much more frequent sequence differs by one nucleotide. The chain couples TRBV6-8 to TRBJ2-7, with 7 bases identical to TRBD2. CDR1 is MNHGY and CDR2 is SAAAGT in the germline V gene. The CDR3 is made up of 17 amino acids. Unmatched junction bases numbered 13, after V lost 5 bases and J lost 0 bases. CDR3 amino acids: CASSNGSSGKSSYEQYF. The CDR3 DNA sequence: TGTGCCAGCAGTAACGGGTCTAGCGGCAAGAGCTCCTACGAGCAGTACTTC.

There are many counts of this clonotype. The chain has TRBV2 and TRBJ1-2, with a possible D match to TRBD1 (5 bases). V was clipped by 8 bases and J by 2 bases, with 18 bases between them. Germline V gene lookup returns CDR1 SNHLY and CDR2 FYNNEI. This CDR3 contains 15 residues. CDR3 nucleotide sequence: TGTGCCAGCCACGAATGGCAGGGCAGGAACTATGGCTACACCTTC. This sequence encodes CASHEWQGRNYGYTF.

V gene TRBV9 combines with J gene TRBJ1-1; D unclear. Trimming removed 3 bases at V and 6 bases at J, with 9 bases between. Per the germline V gene, CDR1 is SGDLS and CDR2 is YYNGEE. The CDR3 loop spans 12 amino acids. In nucleotides, the CDR3 is TGTGCCAGCAGCGCCCACAGTCCTGAAGCTTTCTTT. It is translated as CASSAHSPEAFF. The entire variable domain, with the rest obtained from reference TRBV9 and TRBJ1-1, is as follows: DSGVTQTPKHLITATGQRVTLRCSPRSGDLSVYWYQQSLDQGLQFLIQYYNGEERAKGNILERFSAQQFPDLHSELNLSSLELGDSALYFCASSAHSPEAFFGQGTRLTVV.

This clonotype was seen at least ten times. The V gene is TRBV6-5, the J gene TRBJ1-3, with 9 bases lining up with TRBD1. V was pared by 8 bases and J by 1 base, with 0 bases of the junction left unmatched. This CDR3 contains 13 residues. CDR1 is MNHEY and CDR2 is SVGAGI in the germline V gene. In DNA form, the CDR3 reads TGTGCCAGCGGGACAGGGTCTGGAAACACCATATATTTT. This codes for CASGTGSGNTIYF.

DNA for the CDR3: TGTGCCAGCGGTCTTCCGGGACTAGGATACTTTATCTCCTACGAGCAGTACTTC. It specifies CASGLPGLGYFISYEQYF. This chain uses TRBV2 with TRBJ2-7, with TRBD2 matching over 8 bases. The CDR3 extends over 18 amino acids. Germline V gives CDR1 SNHLY, CDR2 FYNNEI. With 8 bases clipped from V and 0 bases from J, the junction kept 18 bases outside the gene matches.

The J gene is TRBJ1-1, the V gene TRBV6-1; D gene ambiguous. CDR3 length: 14 residues. Germline lookup yields CDR1 MNHNS and CDR2 SASEGT. Trimming took off 1 base at V and 5 bases at J, with 11 bases between the two ends. CDR3: CASSEEFYRTEAFF. Here the CDR3 DNA reads TGTGCCAGCAGTGAAGAGTTTTATAGGACTGAAGCTTTCTTT.

The chain couples TRBV12-3 or TRBV12-4 to TRBJ1-2, with D perhaps matching TRBD1 (6 bases). Trimming removed 5 bases at V and 3 bases at J, with 13 bases between. The CDR3 totals 14 residues. CDR3 nucleotides: TGTGCCAGCAGTCTCATGGGGGCGGACTATGGCTACACCTTC. As protein: CASSLMGADYGYTF.

This clonotype was recorded at least ten times. The V call is TRBV5-1, the J call TRBJ2-7; the D is unclear. CDR3 size: 13 residues. V was clipped by 3 bases and J by 4 bases, with 11 bases between them. CDR1 is SGHRS and CDR2 is YFSETQ in the germline V gene. The CDR3 protein is CASSWSTEYEQYF. In nucleotides, the CDR3 is TGCGCCAGCAGCTGGTCGACTGAGTACGAGCAGTACTTC.

This clonotype was detected many times. The junction and the germline gene differ at one end; a read error may be behind it. V is TRBV6-1 and J is TRBJ1-1; unclear D gene. Germline loops: CDR1 MNHNS, CDR2 SASEGT. The CDR3 consists of 10 residues. The CDR3 DNA reads TGTGCCAGCAGTGAAGATGCGGTAGTCTTT. Its protein is CASSEDAVVF.

As to this clonotype: Compared with germline, one end of the junction differs, possibly owing to a read error. This chain connects TRBV11-2 to TRBJ2-7; 7 bases fit TRBD1. CDR3 size: 14 residues. The germline V gene has CDR1 SGHAT and CDR2 FQNNGV. CDR3 in DNA: TGTGCCAGCAGCTTCATGGGACAGTCCTACGATCAGTACTTC. Translating gives CASSFMGQSYDQYF.